The 8 T cell receptor beta chains below were found in one sample sequenced in a study of T cells after posttransplantation cyclophosphamide. Libraries were prepared by immunoSEQ multiplex PCR; TCRdb keeps only in-frame clonotypes and omits some of them. Listed for the sample are around 35,000 clones, none seen a single time. The sample consisted of PBMCs. Receptors originate from a girl aged 5 to 17 in good health, CMV-negative, and a related stem cell transplant donor.

This clone appeared many times. The genes are TRBV30 and TRBJ1-2, with D maybe TRBD1 (5 bases). The CDR3 is 13 amino acids. Trimming left V 5 bases short and J 8 bases short, with 18 bases between. Germline CDR1 GTSNPN, CDR2 SVGIG (reference sequence). The CDR3 nucleotides are TGTGCCTGGTATCGGGCCGGGGGTGGAGGCTACACCTTC. Its protein is CAWYRAGGGGYTF.

This clone was detected a few times. The chain is built from TRBV7-3 and TRBJ2-5, with D possibly TRBD2 on 6 matching bases. Germline V gene lookup returns CDR1 SGHTA and CDR2 FQGTGA. Trimming took 1 base from V and 5 from J, leaving 11 bases between them. This CDR3 has 14 amino acids. CDR3 sequence: CASSLKGGRETQYF. CDR3 sequence (DNA): TGTGCCAGCAGCTTAAAGGGAGGACGGGAGACCCAGTACTTC.

This clone was observed many times. The chain uses TRBV4-1 and TRBJ2-7; possible D gene TRBD1, 5 bases. Trimming stripped 0 bases from V and 0 bases from J, with 12 bases between. CDR3 length: 16 amino acids. The germline V gene encodes CDR1 MGHRA and CDR2 YSYEKL. This chain's CDR3 is CASSQDHTGASYEQYF. The CDR3 region has the DNA TGCGCCAGCAGCCAAGATCATACAGGTGCCTCCTACGAGCAGTACTTC.

A few counts support this clone. The rearrangement uses TRBV5-6 and TRBJ2-7; D might be TRBD1 (6 bases). Trimming removed 3 bases from V and 0 bases from J, with 16 bases in between. The CDR3 spans 16 residues. Germline loops: CDR1 SGHDT, CDR2 YYEEEE. The DNA of the CDR3 is TGTGCCAGCAGCTCTAGGGGACATCTGATCTCCTACGAGCAGTACTTC. This codes for CASSSRGHLISYEQYF.

There are a few counts of this clone. The gene calls are TRBV7-7 and TRBJ2-2; tentative D call: TRBD2 (6 bases). Trimming removed 3 bases from V and 3 bases from J, with 14 bases in between. This CDR3 comprises 16 residues. Germline CDR1 SSHAT, CDR2 FNYEAQ (reference sequence). The CDR3 here is CASSFSGLGDTGELFF. CDR3 coding DNA: TGTGCCAGCAGCTTTAGCGGACTCGGGGACACCGGGGAGCTGTTTTTT.

This clone was observed at least ten times. The CDR3 reads CAISALGGQYEQYF. DNA for the CDR3: TGTGCCATCAGTGCCCTGGGGGGACAGTACGAGCAGTACTTC. The rearrangement joins TRBV10-3 to TRBJ2-7; a weak D match, TRBD1 (7 bases). CDR1 ENHRY and CDR2 SYGVKD come from the germline V gene. This CDR3 is 14 amino acids long. Trimming took off 4 bases at V and 4 bases at J, with 14 bases between the two ends.

DNA of the CDR3: TGCAGCGTTGAAGGACAGGGGTATGGCTACACCTTC. This encodes CSVEGQGYGYTF. The chain uses TRBV29-1 and TRBJ1-2; 8 bases agree with TRBD1. Germline V gives CDR1 SQVTM, CDR2 ANQGSEA. The CDR3 consists of 12 residues. The J segment lost 5 bases and the V segment lost 1 base, leaving 0 bases of the junction unmatched.

This clone was detected a few times. The chain is built from TRBV9 and TRBJ1-6, with 9 bases aligning to TRBD1. This CDR3 comprises 15 residues. Losses at the gene ends were 4 bases for V and 6 bases for J; bases not matched to a gene: 5. Germline CDR1 reads SGDLS; CDR2 reads YYNGEE. The CDR3 spells CASSLQGAGNSPLHF. The CDR3 bases are TGTGCCAGCAGCCTACAGGGGGCAGGTAATTCACCCCTCCACTTT.